This TCR beta chain comes out of a study of esophageal squamous cell carcinoma under preoperative chemotherapy. The study's findings and limits: After chemotherapy, TCR diversity rose significantly in peripheral T cells but not in tumor-infiltrating lymphocytes.

Noted time point: after preoperative PTX-NDP chemotherapy. This clonotype was detected only a few times. The antigen remains unidentified. With 2 bases removed from V and 9 bases from J, the gap between germline ends came to 17 bases. Germline lookup yields CDR1 SGHTA and CDR2 FQGTGA. The CDR3 covers 15 residues. In TCRdb, the PCR reads were re-called with MiXCR into one record per CDR3 protein. The sample has over 25,000 distinct CDR3 sequences, less than 65% seen once. The source of this sequence is a human donor with esophageal squamous cell carcinoma. The donor label of this sample is uncertain. The specimen was taken from a patient given preoperative chemotherapy. V is TRBV7-3 and J is TRBJ2-1; D not certain. The CDR3 protein is CASSLLVTAPGEQFF. The CDR3 DNA reads TGTGCCAGCAGCTTACTAGTCACGGCCCCCGGTGAGCAGTTCTTC.